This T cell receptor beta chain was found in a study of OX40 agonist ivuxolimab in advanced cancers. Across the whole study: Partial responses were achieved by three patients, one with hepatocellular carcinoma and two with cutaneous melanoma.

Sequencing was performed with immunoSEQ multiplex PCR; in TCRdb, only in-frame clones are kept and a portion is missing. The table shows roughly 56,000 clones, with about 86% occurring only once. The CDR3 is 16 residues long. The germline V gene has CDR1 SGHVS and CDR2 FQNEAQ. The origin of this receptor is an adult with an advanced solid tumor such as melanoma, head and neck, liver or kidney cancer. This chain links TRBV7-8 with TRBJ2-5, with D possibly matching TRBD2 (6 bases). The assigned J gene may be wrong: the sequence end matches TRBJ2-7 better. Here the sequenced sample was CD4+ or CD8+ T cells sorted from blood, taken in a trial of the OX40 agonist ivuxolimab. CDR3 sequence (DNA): TGTGCCAGCAGCTTCAGACTAGTCCCTTCTCTCTACGAGCAGTACTTC. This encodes CASSFRLVPSLYEQYF.